This T cell receptor beta chain was sequenced in a study of cytomegalovirus exposure and HLA in healthy donors. Concerning this clone: The antigen is undetermined.

The CDR3 has 15 residues. CDR1 SGHAT and CDR2 FQNNGV come from the germline V gene. V trimming: 3 bases; J trimming: 4 bases; junction bases outside the gene matches: 7. Sequenced by immunoSEQ multiplex PCR; TCRdb stores in-frame clones only, minus some. This table has 250,000 to 400,000 clones, approximately 85% appearing once. The study, taken as a whole, reports: It was reported that the classifier diagnosed cytomegalovirus status with high specificity and sensitivity in both the original and validation cohorts.

This receptor was obtained from a man aged 30 to 45 in good health and CMV-seronegative. The gene calls are TRBV11-2 and TRBJ2-7; 9 bases align to TRBD1. The material sequenced was PBMCs. The CDR3 DNA follows: TGTGCCAGCAGCTTCCCGGGACAGGGCATATACGAGCAGTACTTC. Translated: CASSFPGQGIYEQYF.